This T cell receptor beta chain was recorded in a study of identical twins. MiXCR was run by TCRdb on the 5' RACE reads, yielding one entry per CDR3 protein. The sample holds a few hundred thousand distinct CDR3 sequences, roughly an eighth seen once. The V and J ends lost 0 bases and 3 bases respectively, with 19 bases between them. There are 18 residues in the CDR3. Germline lookup yields CDR1 MGHRA and CDR2 YSYEKL. This sample was also put to use in a study of yellow fever vaccine responses in identical twins. This second study notes: Twins reportedly showed a vaccine T cell response that seemed partly convergent and partly personalized.

This chain connects TRBV4-1 to TRBJ2-3, with D perhaps TRBD2 (7 bases). The clonotype was recovered from a woman between 18 and 30 years old in good health. Sequencing was carried out using CD4+ T cells sorted from blood. CDR3 nucleotide sequence: TGCGCCAGCAGCCAAGATGAAAGGGGGGGAGTAGGTACAGATACGCAGTATTTT. Its translation: CASSQDERGGVGTDTQYF.